The entry below describes one TCR beta chain. The identical CDR3 is also encoded by other nucleotide sequences in the sample. The sample is drawn from a study of shared clonotypes between healthy human individuals. V was trimmed by 0 bases and J by 5 bases, leaving 1 base between them. In germline, CDR1 is SGHAT, CDR2 FQNNGV. The CDR3 totals 11 residues. Repertoires were generated with immunoSEQ multiplex PCR, while TCRdb's copy carries only in-frame clones and drops some. Found here are millions of clones, more than 80% of them singletons; the top ten hold over 0.12%. Sample: naive CD4+ T cells sorted from blood. Subset meaning: CD45RA+ positively selected. V is TRBV11-2 and J is TRBJ1-2, with unresolved D. This TCR came from a man aged 18 to 35 in good health. The CDR3 DNA reads TGTGCCAGCAGCTTAGAGTATGGCTACACCTTC. It is translated as CASSLEYGYTF. The whole variable domain, remainder taken from reference TRBV11-2 and TRBJ1-2, is EAGVAQSPRYKIIEKRQSVAFWCNPISGHATLYWYQQILGQGPKLLIQFQNNGVVDDSQLPKDRFSAERLKGVDSTLKIQPAKLEDSAVYLCASSLEYGYTFGSGTRLTVV.